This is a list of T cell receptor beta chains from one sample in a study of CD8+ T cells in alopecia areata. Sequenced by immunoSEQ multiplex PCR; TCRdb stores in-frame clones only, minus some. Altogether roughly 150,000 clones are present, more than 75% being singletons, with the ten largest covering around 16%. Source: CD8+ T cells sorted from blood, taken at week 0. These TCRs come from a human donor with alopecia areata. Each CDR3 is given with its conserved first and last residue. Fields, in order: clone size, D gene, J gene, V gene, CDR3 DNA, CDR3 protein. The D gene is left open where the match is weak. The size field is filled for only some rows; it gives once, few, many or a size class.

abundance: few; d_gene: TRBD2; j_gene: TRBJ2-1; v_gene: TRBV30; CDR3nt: TGTGCCTGGAGTTCAACTAGCGGGGACGCGTTCTTC; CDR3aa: CAWSSTSGDAFF
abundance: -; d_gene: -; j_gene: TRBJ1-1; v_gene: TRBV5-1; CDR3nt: TGCGCCAGCAGCTTGTATTTCGGGGGGAACACTGAAGCTTTCTTT; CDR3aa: CASSLYFGGNTEAFF
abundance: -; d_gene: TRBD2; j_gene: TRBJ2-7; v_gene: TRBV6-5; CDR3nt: TGTGCCAGCAGTTCTAGCGGGGGCCTGACCTACGAGCAGTACTTC; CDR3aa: CASSSSGGLTYEQYF
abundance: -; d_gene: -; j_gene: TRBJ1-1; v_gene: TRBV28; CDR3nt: TGTGCCAGGAGGGATACTGAAGCTTTCTTT; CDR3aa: CARRDTEAFF
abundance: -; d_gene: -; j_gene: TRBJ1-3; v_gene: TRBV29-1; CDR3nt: TGCAGCGTTGAAATGGGGGGACTGTCCTCTGGAAACACCATATATTTT; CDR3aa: CSVEMGGLSSGNTIYF
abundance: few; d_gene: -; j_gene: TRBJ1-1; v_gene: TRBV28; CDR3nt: TGTGCCAGCAGTTTTGAGGGTACTGAAGCTTTCTTT; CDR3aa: CASSFEGTEAFF
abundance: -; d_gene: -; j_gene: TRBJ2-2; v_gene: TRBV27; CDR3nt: TGTGCCAGCAGCGCAGGGGTCGGCACCGGGGAGCTGTTTTTT; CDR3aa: CASSAGVGTGELFF
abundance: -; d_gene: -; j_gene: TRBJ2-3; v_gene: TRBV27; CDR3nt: TGTGCCAGCAGTTTAGTAAGGGCAGGGCGGGGAGATACGCAGTATTTT; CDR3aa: CASSLVRAGRGDTQYF
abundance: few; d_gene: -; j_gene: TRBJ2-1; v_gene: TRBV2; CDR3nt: TGTGCCAGCAGGGGTTCCTACAATGAGCAGTTCTTC; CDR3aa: CASRGSYNEQFF
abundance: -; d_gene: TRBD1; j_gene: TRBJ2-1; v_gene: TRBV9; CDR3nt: TGTGCCAGCAGCGCCGCCGCGGGACAGGGGCCAGGCAATGAGCAGTTCTTC; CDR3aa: CASSAAAGQGPGNEQFF
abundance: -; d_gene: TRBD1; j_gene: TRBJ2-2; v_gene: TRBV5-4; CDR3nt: TGTGCCAGCAGCAGAACCGGGACAGGGCCCACCGGGGAGCTGTTTTTT; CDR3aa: CASSRTGTGPTGELFF
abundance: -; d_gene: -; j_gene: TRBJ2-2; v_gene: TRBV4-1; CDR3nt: TGCGCCAGCAGCCAAGCCTGGTTAGATAGGGAGATGCCCGGGGAGCTGTTTTTT; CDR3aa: CASSQAWLDREMPGELFF
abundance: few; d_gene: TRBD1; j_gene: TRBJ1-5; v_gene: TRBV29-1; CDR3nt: TGCAGCGTCAATACAGGGGAGGATCAGCCCCAGCATTTT; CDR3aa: CSVNTGEDQPQHF
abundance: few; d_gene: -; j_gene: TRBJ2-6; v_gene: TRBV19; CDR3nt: TGTGCCAGTAGTATCGACTCTGGGGCCAACGTCCTGACTTTC; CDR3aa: CASSIDSGANVLTF
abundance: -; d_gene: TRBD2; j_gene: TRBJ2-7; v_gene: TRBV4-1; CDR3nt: TGCGCCAGCAGCCCACTAGCGGGGAGCTCCTACGAGCAGTACTTC; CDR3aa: CASSPLAGSSYEQYF
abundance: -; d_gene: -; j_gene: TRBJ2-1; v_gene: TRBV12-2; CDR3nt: TGTGCAAGTCGCTTAAGAGCTTTTGAGGACAGGGTGGCCTACAATGAGCAGTTCTTC; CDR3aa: CASRLRAFEDRVAYNEQFF
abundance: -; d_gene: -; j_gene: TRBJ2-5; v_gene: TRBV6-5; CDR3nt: TGTGCCAGCATGGGCAGGGGTCAAGAGACCCAGTACTTC; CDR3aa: CASMGRGQETQYF
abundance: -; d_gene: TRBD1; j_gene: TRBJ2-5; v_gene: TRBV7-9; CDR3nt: TGTGCCAGCAGCCAGGACAGGGTCCAAGAGACCCAGTACTTC; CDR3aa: CASSQDRVQETQYF
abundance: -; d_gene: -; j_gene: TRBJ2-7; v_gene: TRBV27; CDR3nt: TGTGCCAGCAGTTCCCCCTTCGGCGAGCAGTACTTC; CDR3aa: CASSSPFGEQYF
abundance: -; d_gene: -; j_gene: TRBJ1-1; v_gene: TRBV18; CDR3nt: TGTGCCAGCTCACCACCGCCAGGGCCGAACACTGAAGCTTTCTTT; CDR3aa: CASSPPPGPNTEAFF
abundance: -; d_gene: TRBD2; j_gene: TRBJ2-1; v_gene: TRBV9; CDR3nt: TGTGCCAGCACAAAGAAAAGGGAGGGGTCAATATACAATGAGCAGTTCTTC; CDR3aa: CASTKKREGSIYNEQFF
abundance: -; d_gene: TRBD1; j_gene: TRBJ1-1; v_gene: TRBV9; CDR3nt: TGTGCCAGCAGCGCGACAGGGGGCGGCACTGAAGCTTTCTTT; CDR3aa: CASSATGGGTEAFF
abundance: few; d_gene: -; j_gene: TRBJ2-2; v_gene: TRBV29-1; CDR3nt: TGCAGCGTTGCAGTCGCCGGGGAGCTGTTTTTT; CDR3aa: CSVAVAGELFF
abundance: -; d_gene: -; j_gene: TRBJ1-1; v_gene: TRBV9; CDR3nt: TGTGCCAGCAGCGTACCCACGGACAGCGGGAACACTGAAGCTTTCTTT; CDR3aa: CASSVPTDSGNTEAFF
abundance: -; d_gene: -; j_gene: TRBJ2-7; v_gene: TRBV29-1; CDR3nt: TGCAGCGTTGTAGAGACATCGACCTACGAGCAGTACTTC; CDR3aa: CSVVETSTYEQYF
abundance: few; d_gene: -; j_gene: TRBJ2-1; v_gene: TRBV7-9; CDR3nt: TGTGCCAGCAGCTCGAAGCAGTTCTTC; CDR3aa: CASSSKQFF